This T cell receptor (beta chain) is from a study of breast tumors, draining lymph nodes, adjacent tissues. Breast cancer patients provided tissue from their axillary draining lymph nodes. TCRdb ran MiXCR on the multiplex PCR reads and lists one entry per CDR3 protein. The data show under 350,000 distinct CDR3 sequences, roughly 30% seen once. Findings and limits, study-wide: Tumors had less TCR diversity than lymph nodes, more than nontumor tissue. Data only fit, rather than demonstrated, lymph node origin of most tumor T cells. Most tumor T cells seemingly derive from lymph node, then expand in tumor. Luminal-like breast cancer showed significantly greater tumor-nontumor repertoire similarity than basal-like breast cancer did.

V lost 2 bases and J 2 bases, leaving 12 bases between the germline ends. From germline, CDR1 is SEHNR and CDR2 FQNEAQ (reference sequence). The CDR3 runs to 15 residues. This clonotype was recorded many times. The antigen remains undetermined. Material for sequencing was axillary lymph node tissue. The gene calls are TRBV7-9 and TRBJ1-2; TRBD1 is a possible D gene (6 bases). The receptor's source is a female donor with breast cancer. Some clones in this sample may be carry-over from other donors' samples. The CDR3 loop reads CASSLRGAPNYGYTF. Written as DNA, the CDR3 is TGTGCCAGCAGCTTACGGGGGGCGCCCAACTATGGCTACACCTTC. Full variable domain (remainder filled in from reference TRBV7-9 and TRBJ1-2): DTGVSQNPRHKITKRGQNVTFRCDPISEHNRLYWYRQTLGQGPEFLTYFQNEAQLEKSRLLSDRFSAERPKGSFSTLEIQRTEQGDSAMYLCASSLRGAPNYGYTFGSGTRLTVV.